This T cell receptor beta chain was found in a study of blood T cell repertoires in COVID-19. Across the whole study: The cDNA or gDNA used as material had been derived from T cells, B-cell-depleted T cells, or PBMCs.

The table came from immunoSEQ multiplex PCR; TCRdb's copy has only in-frame clones and leaves some out. Of roughly 100,000 clones listed, 82% are singletons. V was clipped by 0 bases and J by 1 base; unmatched bases: 7. The CDR3 runs to 20 residues. Germline lookup yields CDR1 SGHRS and CDR2 YFSETQ. The source of this sequence is a man aged 55 to 70 with acute or convalescent COVID-19. The sequencing sample was made of peripheral blood. This sequence joins TRBV5-1 and TRBJ2-1; TRBD2 matches 16 bases. The CDR3 bases are TGCGCCAGCAGCTTGGATCCGGGACTAGCGGGAGGGTTATCCTACAATGAGCAGTTCTTC. It is translated as CASSLDPGLAGGLSYNEQFF.